This T cell receptor beta chain was recorded in a study of shared clonotypes between healthy human individuals. Points from the study as a whole: The represented genetic and exposure-history diversity was limited by the small number of donors.

As concerns this clone: Antigen: not known.

The CDR3 is 15 residues long. CDR1 and CDR2 from the germline V gene are SNHLY and FYNNEI. Trimming pared 4 bases from V and 3 bases from J, leaving 16 bases between. Here immunoSEQ multiplex PCR was the method, and the copy in TCRdb shows in-frame clones only, minus some. In the table there are around 2.1 million clones, almost 96% of which are singletons. The sequenced material came from naive CD4+ T cells sorted from blood. Regarding subset: CD45RA+ positively selected. This clonotype originated in a young man in good health. The gene calls are TRBV2 and TRBJ2-7, with D perhaps assigned TRBD1 or TRBD2 (6 bases each). The CDR3 bases are TGTGCCAGCAGTGTAGTCAACGGGGGACACTACGAGCAGTACTTC. As protein: CASSVVNGGHYEQYF.